The sequence of this T cell receptor (beta chain) was determined in a study of T cells in tumors after PD-1 blockade. Study at large: Some patients also took daily vismodegib 150 mg during anti-PD-1 treatment.

Germline V gives CDR1 LNHDA, CDR2 SQIVND (reference sequence). CDR3 size: 15 residues. V was pared by 4 bases and J by 0 bases, with 12 bases between. The sample holds one count of this clone. TCRdb's table, derived via immunoSEQ multiplex PCR, lists solely in-frame clones and lacks some. The sample contains over 12,000 clones, roughly 82% of which appear only once. Input was about 616 ng to 6,500 ng of genomic DNA from tumor or blood. The sequencing here drew on PBMCs, taken after anti-PD-1 treatment. The chain uses TRBV19 and TRBJ1-2, with TRBD1 as a possible D gene (6 bases). This clonotype originated in a human donor with basal cell carcinoma. The CDR3 is CASSTQWTANYGYTF. The DNA for the CDR3 is TGTGCCAGTAGTACACAATGGACAGCTAACTATGGCTACACCTTC.